This record concerns one TCR beta chain sequence. No antigen is known for it. The CDR3 spans 15 residues. Looked up from germline, CDR1 is SEHNR and CDR2 is FQNEAQ (reference sequence). Trimming took 6 bases from V and 3 from J, leaving 17 bases between them. The source of the sample is a study of siplizumab effects on memory and regulatory T cells. Study results and limitations: Siplizumab, the agent tested, significantly reduced alloreactive sequences traceable to unstimulated CD4+ memory cells. Naive T cells appeared more varied than memory cells and looked like key alloresponse contributors.

Sequencing was performed with immunoSEQ multiplex PCR; in TCRdb, only in-frame clones are kept and a portion is missing. The sample includes some 100,000 clones, roughly 96% of them seen just once. This clonotype originated in a human donor in good health. V and J are TRBV7-9 and TRBJ1-2, with D possibly TRBD1 on 6 matching bases. The specimen sequenced was naive CD4+ T cells sorted from blood. CDR3 bases: TGTGCCAGCAGTTCTGCGGCAGGGGCTGACTATGGCTACACCTTC. This sequence encodes CASSSAAGADYGYTF.